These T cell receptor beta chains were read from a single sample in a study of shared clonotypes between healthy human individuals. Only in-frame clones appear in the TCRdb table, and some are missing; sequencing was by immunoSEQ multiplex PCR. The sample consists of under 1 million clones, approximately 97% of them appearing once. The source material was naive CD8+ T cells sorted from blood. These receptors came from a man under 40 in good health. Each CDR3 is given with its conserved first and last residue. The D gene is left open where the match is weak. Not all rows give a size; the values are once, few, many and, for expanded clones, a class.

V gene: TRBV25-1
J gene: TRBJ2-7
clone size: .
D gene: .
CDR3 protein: CASDRDFPNYEQYF
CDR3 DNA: TGTGCCAGCGACCGGGACTTCCCCAACTACGAGCAGTACTTC

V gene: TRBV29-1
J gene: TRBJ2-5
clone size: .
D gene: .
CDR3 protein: CSVVRVSDQETQYF
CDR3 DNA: TGCAGCGTTGTAAGGGTTTCCGACCAAGAGACCCAGTACTTC

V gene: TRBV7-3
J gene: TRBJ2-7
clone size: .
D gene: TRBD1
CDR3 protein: CASSPNCWDRTSSYEQYF
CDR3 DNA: TGTGCCAGCAGCCCCAATTGCTGGGACAGAACTAGCTCCTACGAGCAGTACTTC

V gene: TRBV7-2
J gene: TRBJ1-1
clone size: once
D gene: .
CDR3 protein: CASSLTGGLMNTEAFF
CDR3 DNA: TGTGCCAGCAGCCTTACGGGGGGACTGATGAACACTGAAGCTTTCTTT

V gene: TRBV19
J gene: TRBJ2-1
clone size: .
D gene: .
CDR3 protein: CASSLRPESSYNEQFF
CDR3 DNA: TGTGCCAGTAGTCTCAGACCTGAGAGCTCCTACAATGAGCAGTTCTTC

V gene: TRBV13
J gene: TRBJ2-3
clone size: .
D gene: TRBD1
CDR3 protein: CASSPDRVTDTQYF
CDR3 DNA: TGTGCCAGCAGCCCGGACAGGGTTACAGATACGCAGTATTTT

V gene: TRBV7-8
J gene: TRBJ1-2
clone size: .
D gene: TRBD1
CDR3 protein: CASSSGQVYGYTF
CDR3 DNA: TGTGCCAGCAGCTCCGGACAGGTCTATGGCTACACCTTC

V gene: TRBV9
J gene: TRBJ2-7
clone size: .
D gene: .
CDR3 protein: CASSVRTEPYEQYF
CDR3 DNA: TGTGCCAGCAGTGTCCGGACAGAACCCTACGAGCAGTACTTC

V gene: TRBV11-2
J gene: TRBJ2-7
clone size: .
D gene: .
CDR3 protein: CASRGLQGSIYPYEQYF
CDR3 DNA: TGTGCCAGCAGGGGCTTACAAGGGAGTATTTATCCCTACGAGCAGTACTTC

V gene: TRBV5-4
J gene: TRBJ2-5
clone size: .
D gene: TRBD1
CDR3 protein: CASSDRDRQETQYF
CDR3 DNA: TGTGCCAGCAGCGACCGGGACAGACAAGAGACCCAGTACTTC